These 10 T cell receptor beta chains were all obtained from the same sample, sequenced in a study of cytomegalovirus exposure and HLA in healthy donors (dated by TCRdb to about 2017). Library method: the immunoSEQ multiplex PCR assay. The multiplex PCR relied on a mix of 60 forward primers for TCR Vbeta segments and 13 reverse primers for TCR Jbeta segments. TCRdb mirrors the immuneACCESS table, restricted to in-frame sequences. Some clones are absent from its copies; in checked studies, under half trace to an unresolved V gene, and the reason for the others is unknown. Across this sample there are about 67,000 clones, with roughly nine tenths seen only once. The ten largest account for around 10% of the sample. The sequenced material came from PBMCs. These receptors were collected from a woman in her twenties or thirties in good health and CMV-seropositive.

The V and J genes are TRBV6-1 and TRBJ2-2, with D perhaps TRBD1 (6 bases). The germline V and J ends were trimmed by 4 bases and 7 bases, with 16 bases remaining between them. Germline V gene sequence: CDR1 MNHNS, CDR2 SASEGT. The CDR3 is 15 residues long. Here the CDR3 reads CASSVGSGVGGELFF. The CDR3 nucleotides are TGTGCCAGCAGTGTGGGGTCAGGGGTTGGCGGGGAGCTGTTTTTT.

This sequence joins TRBV5-6 and TRBJ1-5; D call uncertain. This CDR3 spans 15 amino acids. Germline loops: CDR1 SGHDT, CDR2 YYEEEE. Trimming shortened V by 1 base and J by 0 bases, and 8 bases separated the two germline ends. CDR3: CASSLFATSNQPQHF. Here the CDR3 DNA reads TGTGCCAGCAGCTTGTTTGCTACTAGCAATCAGCCCCAGCATTTT.

The genes are TRBV7-3 and TRBJ2-3, with D hard to call. This CDR3 region has 13 residues. The germline gives CDR1 SGHTA, CDR2 FQGTGA. Trimming stripped 5 bases from V and 4 bases from J, with 10 bases between. In DNA, the CDR3 is TGTGCCAGCAGCGGCCAGGCCCCAGATACGCAGTATTTT. Amino acid sequence: CASSGQAPDTQYF.

This chain uses TRBV2 with TRBJ2-1; D might be TRBD1 (6 bases). The CDR3 is 13 residues long. V dropped 6 bases and J dropped 9 bases, with 15 bases sitting between them. In germline, CDR1 is SNHLY, CDR2 FYNNEI. Here the CDR3 DNA reads TGTGCCAGCAGGGATACAGGGATGAGTGAGCAGTTCTTC. This translates into CASRDTGMSEQFF.

The chain combines TRBV7-2 with TRBJ2-1; 12 bases align to TRBD2. CDR3 size: 17 residues. V lost 5 bases and J lost 2; bases outside the gene matches: 7. The germline V gene has CDR1 SGHTA and CDR2 FQGNSA. The CDR3 region has the DNA TGTGCCAGCAGCCCAGCCTCTAGCGGGAGGGCCTACAATGAGCAGTTCTTC. Amino acids: CASSPASSGRAYNEQFF. Drawing the rest from reference TRBV7-2 and TRBJ2-1, the complete variable domain is GAGVSQSPSNKVTEKGKDVELRCDPISGHTALYWYRQSLGQGLEFLIYFQGNSAPDKSGLPSDRFSAERTGGSVSTLTIQRTQQEDSAVYLCASSPASSGRAYNEQFFGPGTRLTVL.

The rearrangement uses TRBV5-4 and TRBJ1-2; TRBD1 is a possible D gene (6 bases). The CDR3 sequence is 14 residues long. Trimming left V 3 bases short and J 8 bases short, with 17 bases between. CDR1 SGHNT and CDR2 YYREEE come from the germline V gene (reference sequence). CDR3 region: CASSSRQAAGGYTF. In nucleotides, the CDR3 is TGTGCCAGCAGCTCCCGACAGGCAGCGGGGGGCTACACCTTC.

The rearrangement links TRBV18 to TRBJ1-1, with D possibly matching TRBD1 (6 bases). CDR1 is KGHSH and CDR2 is LQKENI in the germline V gene. The V gene lost 3 bases and the J gene lost 1 base, with 9 bases spanning the gap. The CDR3 loop spans 14 amino acids. This CDR3 reads CASSPSRGNTEAFF. In DNA form, the CDR3 reads TGTGCCAGCTCACCGTCCAGGGGGAACACTGAAGCTTTCTTT.

The chain combines TRBV9 with TRBJ1-2; 8 bases line up with TRBD1. Trimming took 4 bases from V and 7 from J; bases not matched to a gene: 9. This CDR3 has 14 amino acids. Germline V CDR1 and CDR2: SGDLS, YYNGEE. As DNA, the CDR3 is TGTGCCAGCAGCTCCCGGACAGGGCTAGTTGGCTACACCTTC. Translation gives CASSSRTGLVGYTF.

The rearrangement links TRBV18 to TRBJ2-3; D perhaps matches TRBD2 (6 bases). The CDR3 extends over 16 amino acids. Deletions cut 3 bases from V and 3 bases from J, with 16 bases between. Per germline, CDR1 KGHSH and CDR2 LQKENI. This CDR3 reads CASSPPGTRTTDTQYF. CDR3 in DNA: TGTGCCAGCTCACCCCCCGGGACTCGGACGACAGATACGCAGTATTTT.

The chain recombines TRBV7-8 with TRBJ1-6, with TRBD1 as a possible D gene (6 bases). The CDR3 covers 16 residues. V lost 5 bases to trimming and J lost 0 bases, with 11 bases between them. Germline V CDR1 and CDR2: SGHVS, FQNEAQ. The chain's CDR3 is CASSLRGSSYNSPLHF. The CDR3, as DNA: TGTGCCAGCAGCCTCAGGGGAAGCTCCTATAATTCACCCCTCCACTTT.